This is a list of T cell receptor beta chains from one sample in a study of shared clonotypes between healthy human individuals. Sequencing was performed with immunoSEQ multiplex PCR; in TCRdb, only in-frame clones are kept and a portion is missing. The data contain more than 1,200,000 clones, approximately 98.5% of them singletons. Specimen: naive CD4+ T cells sorted from blood. Source of these receptors: a man aged 25-45 years in good health. Both conserved end residues are part of each CDR3. The D gene is left open where the match is weak. Clone size is given for some rows only: seen once, a few or many times, or a class if the clone is expanded.

V	J	size	D	DNA	CDR3
TRBV29-1	TRBJ2-1	once	NA	TGCAGCGGCCGGGGCCCGGTCAATGAGCAGTTCTTC	CSGRGPVNEQFF
TRBV6-5	TRBJ2-3	NA	NA	TGTGCCAGCAGTTACAGGGGTACGCAGTATTTT	CASSYRGTQYF
TRBV28	TRBJ2-7	NA	NA	TGTGCCAGCAGTTTATCAGGGTATCCCTACGAGCAGTACTTC	CASSLSGYPYEQYF
TRBV9	TRBJ1-2	NA	TRBD1	TGTGCCAGCAGGCTAACAGGGGGCGACTATGGCTACACCTTC	CASRLTGGDYGYTF
TRBV6-1	TRBJ2-7	once	NA	TGTGCCAGCAGTGAAGCCTTCGATGCCTACGAGCAGTACTTC	CASSEAFDAYEQYF
TRBV5-1	TRBJ2-3	NA	NA	TGCGCCAGCAGCTTGGCCTTAGCGGACTTAACAGATACGCAGTATTTT	CASSLALADLTDTQYF
TRBV19	TRBJ2-2	NA	NA	TGTGCCAGTAGTATAAGGAACAGAGGCGGCGCCGGGGAGCTGTTTTTT	CASSIRNRGGAGELFF
TRBV4-1	TRBJ2-7	NA	TRBD1	TGCGCCAGCAGCCAATACACCCTCGCGGGACAGGTCTACGAGCAGTACTTC	CASSQYTLAGQVYEQYF
TRBV5-1	TRBJ2-1	NA	TRBD2	TGCGCCAGCAGCTTGGAGGCTAGCGGGGACAATGAGCAGTTCTTC	CASSLEASGDNEQFF
TRBV2	TRBJ2-7	NA	NA	TGTGCCAGCAGGCAGAGCTCCTACGAGCAGTACTTC	CASRQSSYEQYF
TRBV28	TRBJ2-1	NA	NA	TGTGCCAGCAGTTACTTAACGGGACCCATCCCCAACAATGAGCAGTTCTTC	CASSYLTGPIPNNEQFF
TRBV14	TRBJ2-1	once	NA	TGTGCCAGCAGCCAAGAACGCAGGGGAAACTACAATGAGCAGTTCTTC	CASSQERRGNYNEQFF
TRBV18	TRBJ2-5	NA	NA	TGTGCCAGCTCCACTTTAGTCCAAGAGACCCAGTACTTC	CASSTLVQETQYF
TRBV5-6	TRBJ1-5	NA	TRBD1	TGTGCCAGCAGCAAGACAGGGGGAATACCCATTGGCAATCAGCCCCAGCATTTT	CASSKTGGIPIGNQPQHF
TRBV7-9	TRBJ2-7	NA	TRBD1	TGTGCCAGCAGCACCACCGGGACAGATGTATACTACGAGCAGTACTTC	CASSTTGTDVYYEQYF
TRBV7-2	TRBJ1-1	NA	TRBD1	TGTGCCAGCAGCCCCGGGACAGAGAACACTGAAGCTTTCTTT	CASSPGTENTEAFF
TRBV19	TRBJ1-5	NA	NA	TGTGCCAGTAGTTTGGGGAAAGACAGGTTTTACAATCAGCCCCAGCATTTT	CASSLGKDRFYNQPQHF